A single sample gave rise to the 11 T cell receptor beta chains below, sequenced in a study of molecular identifiers for immune sequencing clone quantification listed by TCRdb under 2018. Receptor libraries were prepared by PCR. Sequencing relied on an Illumina HiSeq 4000. In TCRdb, the public reads were trimmed at Q25 with fastp and aligned with MiXCR, with productive beta chains retained. Each record represents a unique CDR3 protein, reported with the most common genes and DNA among its rows. This sample gives about 510,000 distinct CDR3 sequences in total; around a fifth of them show up just once. The ten largest account for about 0.8% of the sample. The source material was naive CD8+ T cells from blood, with Jurkat cell RNA spiked in. The cell subset or site label for this specimen denotes: FACS-sorted CD8+CD4-CCR7+CD45RA+ naive T cells. Receptors were obtained from a human donor in good health. Some libraries in this study had Jurkat cell RNA spiked in.

This clonotype was recorded a few times. The chain joins TRBV30 to TRBJ1-1, with D maybe TRBD1 (5 bases). The CDR3 runs 12 residues. Per germline, CDR1 GTSNPN and CDR2 SVGIG (reference sequence). V was pared by 8 bases and J by 4 bases, with 14 bases between. The CDR3: CARDDGGTEAFF. The CDR3 region has the DNA TGTGCCCGGGACGATGGGGGCACTGAAGCTTTCTTT.

This clonotype was counted only a few times. V and J are TRBV12-3 or TRBV12-4 and TRBJ1-1; possibly TRBD1 for D (6 bases). V lost 1 base and J 9 bases, leaving 9 bases between the germline ends. The CDR3 contains 12 residues. The CDR3 is CASSLVGAKAFF. The DNA of the CDR3 is TGTGCCAGCAGTTTAGTGGGGGCAAAAGCTTTCTTT.

There are a few counts of this clonotype. This chain joins TRBV4-3 and TRBJ2-7, with D maybe TRBD1 (5 bases). The length of the CDR3 is 14 residues. The V end was cut by 6 bases, the J end by 4 bases, with 16 bases between. Germline CDR1 reads LGHNA; CDR2 reads YSLEER. The CDR3: CASSPGIGYYEQYF. CDR3 coding DNA: TGCGCCAGCAGTCCAGGGATCGGCTATTACGAGCAGTACTTC.

This clonotype showed up many times. The V and J genes are TRBV20-1 and TRBJ1-4, with D possibly TRBD1 on 5 matching bases. CDR1 and CDR2 (germline): DFQATT, SNEGSKA (reference sequence). Between the trimmed V and J ends, which lost 0 bases and 4 bases, there was a span of 18 bases. The CDR3 runs 17 residues. CDR3 protein: CSARDIRPAGFNEKLFF. The CDR3 bases are TGCAGTGCTAGAGATATCCGGCCGGCAGGGTTTAATGAAAAACTGTTTTTT.

Only a few counts were recorded for this clonotype. The chain is built from TRBV28 and TRBJ2-1; a possible D gene is TRBD2 (6 bases). The ends were cut back, 6 bases at V and 5 bases at J, with 17 bases in the middle. The germline CDR1 and CDR2 sequences are MDHEN and SYDVKM. CDR3 length: 15 amino acids. CDR3 nucleotide sequence: TGTGCCAGCAGACCACCGGGACTTACTCACAATGAGCAGTTCTTC. Protein sequence: CASRPPGLTHNEQFF.

This clonotype has only a few counts. The chain joins TRBV18 to TRBJ2-7; 9 bases line up with TRBD2. This CDR3 is built from 14 residues. The V gene's germline CDR1 is KGHSH and CDR2 LQKENI. The V gene end was trimmed by 3 bases and the J gene end by 5 bases; junction bases not matched to a gene: 5. The CDR3 DNA reads TGTGCCAGCTCACCCGGGACTAGCTTCCACGAGCAGTACTTC. Its translation: CASSPGTSFHEQYF.

The sample holds many counts of this clonotype. The rearrangement joins TRBV9 to TRBJ1-5; D perhaps matches TRBD1 (6 bases). With 4 bases removed from V and 0 bases from J, the gap between germline ends came to 20 bases. Germline V CDR1 and CDR2: SGDLS, YYNGEE. The CDR3 has 18 residues. The CDR3 DNA sequence: TGTGCCAGCAGCTCCAAAACACAGGGCGATTATAGCAATCAGCCCCAGCATTTT. Its translation: CASSSKTQGDYSNQPQHF.

This clonotype was seen repeatedly, ten times or more. The CDR3 sequence is CASSFSGPPYEQYF. As DNA, the CDR3 is TGTGCCAGCAGTTTCTCCGGGCCCCCCTACGAGCAGTACTTC. The V and J genes are TRBV27 and TRBJ2-7, with no clear D. This CDR3 region has 14 residues. Germline values: CDR1 MNHEY, CDR2 SMNVEV (reference sequence). Trimming shortened V by 3 bases and J by 2 bases, and 11 bases separated the two germline ends.

This clonotype appeared many times. The rearrangement uses TRBV29-1 and TRBJ2-5; 8 bases are shared with TRBD1. This CDR3 contains 12 residues. Germline-derived CDR1 and CDR2 are SQVTM and ANQGSEA. DNA for the CDR3: TGCACCTCGACAGGGGCAGGAGAGACCCAGTACTTC. Translated, it gives CTSTGAGETQYF. Variable domain in full (rest from reference TRBV29-1 and TRBJ2-5): SAVISQKPSRDICQRGTSLTIQCQVDSQVTMMFWYRQQPGQSLTLIATANQGSEATYESGFVIDKFPISRPNLTFSTLTVSNMSPEDSSIYLCTSTGAGETQYFGPGTRLLVL.

The chain uses TRBV10-3 and TRBJ2-5; D is uncertain. V dropped 3 bases and J dropped 2 bases, with 16 bases sitting between them. Germline V gene data show CDR1 as ENHRY and CDR2 as SYGVKD. The CDR3 has 16 residues. The DNA of the CDR3 is TGTGCCATCAGTGATAGTAGGCAGAATGTTCAAGAGACCCAGTACTTC. It translates to CAISDSRQNVQETQYF.

The CDR3 DNA is TGTGCCAGCAGTTTGGTTGCCAGAAGTGAAAAACTGTTTTTT. Protein sequence: CASSLVARSEKLFF. The chain joins TRBV27 to TRBJ1-4; D not resolved. CDR3 length: 14 residues. CDR1 is MNHEY and CDR2 is SMNVEV in the germline V gene (reference sequence). V lost 3 bases to trimming and J lost 7 bases, with 12 bases between them.